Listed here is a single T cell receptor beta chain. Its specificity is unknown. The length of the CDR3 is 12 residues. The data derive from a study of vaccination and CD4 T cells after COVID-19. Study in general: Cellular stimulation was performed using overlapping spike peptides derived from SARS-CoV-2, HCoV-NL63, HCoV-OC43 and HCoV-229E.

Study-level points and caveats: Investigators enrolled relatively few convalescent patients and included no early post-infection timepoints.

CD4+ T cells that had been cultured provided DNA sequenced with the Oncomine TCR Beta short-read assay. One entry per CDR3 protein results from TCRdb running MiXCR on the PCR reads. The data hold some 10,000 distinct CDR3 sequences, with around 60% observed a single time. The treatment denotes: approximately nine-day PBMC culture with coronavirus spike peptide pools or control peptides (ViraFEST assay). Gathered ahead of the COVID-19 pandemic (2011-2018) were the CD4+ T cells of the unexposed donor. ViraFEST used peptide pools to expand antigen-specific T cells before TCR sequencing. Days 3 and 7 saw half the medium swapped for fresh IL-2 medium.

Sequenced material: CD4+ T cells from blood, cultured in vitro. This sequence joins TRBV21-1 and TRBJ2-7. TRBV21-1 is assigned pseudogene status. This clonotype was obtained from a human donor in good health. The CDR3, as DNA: TGTGCCAGCAGCGCGAAGGTCCACGAGCAGTACTTC. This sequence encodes CASSAKVHEQYF.